The 6 T cell receptor beta chains listed next were all sequenced from one sample in a study of read filtering for tumor transcriptome and immune sequencing (TCRdb year 2020). The data were produced on an Illumina HiSeq 4000. TCR libraries were built from approximately 400 ng RNA with the Immunoverse kit, using molecular barcoded adaptors covering alpha/delta and beta/gamma chains. TCRdb itself trimmed the public reads at Q25 with fastp, ran MiXCR and retained productive beta chains. Each CDR3 protein appears once, grouped with its most common genes and DNA. This sample comprises around 50,000 distinct CDR3 sequences, around 20% of them detected only once. Approximately 17% of the sample belongs to the ten largest clones. The sequenced material came from a population of CD138-negative cells sorted from bone marrow. The sample's cell subset or site label is to be understood as: bone marrow mononuclear cells depleted of CD138+ plasma/myeloma cells by negative magnetic selection. The receptor set was obtained from a donor aged 40 or older with multiple myeloma.

This clonotype has a count of ten or more. The V gene is TRBV29-1, the J gene TRBJ1-4; D not certain. Per the germline V gene, CDR1 is SQVTM and CDR2 is ANQGSEA. Trimming stripped 5 bases from V and 3 bases from J, with 19 bases between. The CDR3 runs to 16 residues. DNA for the CDR3: TGCAGCGTTAGATCGGGCAGGCCGGAGGCTAATGAAAAACTGTTTTTT. Protein: CSVRSGRPEANEKLFF.

This clonotype turned up a few times. DNA for the CDR3: TGTGCCAGCAGTTACTCACGGGGCCCGGAGACCCAGTACTTC. Its translation is CASSYSRGPETQYF. The chain uses TRBV6-5 and TRBJ2-5; D possibly matches TRBD1 or TRBD2 (5 bases each). V lost 0 bases and J 5 bases, leaving 10 bases between the germline ends. This CDR3 region has 14 residues. Germline assignment: CDR1 MNHEY and CDR2 SVGAGI.

In this sample, this clonotype turned up many times. The chain joins TRBV3-1 to TRBJ2-1; 8 bases fit TRBD1. There are 15 residues in the CDR3. CDR1 LGHDT and CDR2 YNNKEL come from the germline V gene (reference sequence). V lost 4 bases, J lost 5 bases, and 7 bases stayed unmatched. The CDR3 sequence: CASSPPGQANNEQFF. Written as DNA, the CDR3 is TGTGCCAGCAGCCCCCCGGGACAGGCCAACAATGAGCAGTTCTTC.

Regarding this clonotype: With a much larger clone just one base away, this may be a read error. The chain employs TRBV20-1 and TRBJ2-7; D is perhaps TRBD1 (6 bases). Germline CDR1 reads DFQATT; CDR2 reads SNEGSKA (reference sequence). CDR3 size: 12 residues. CDR3 in DNA: TGCAGTGCTATTCGCGAGGGACACGAGCTGTACTTC. It specifies CSAIREGHELYF.

Points on this clonotype: A much larger clone differs by one base, so this may be a read error. This chain connects TRBV7-9 to TRBJ1-1; 8 bases align to TRBD1. J lost 4 bases, V lost 1 base, and 14 bases had no gene match. This CDR3 is built from 18 residues. From germline, CDR1 is SEHNR and CDR2 FQNEAQ (reference sequence). CDR3 protein: CASSLGRQGLLRSTEAFF. The CDR3, as DNA: TGTGCCAGCAGCTTAGGCAGACAGGGGCTCCTGAGGAGCACTGAAGCTTTCTTT. Looking up the rest from reference TRBV7-9 and TRBJ1-1 gives the full variable domain: DTGVSQNPRHKITKRGQNVTFRCDPISEHNRLYWYRQTLGQGPEFLTYFQNEAQLEKSRLLSDRFSAERPKGSFSTLEIQRTEQGDSAMYLCASSLGRQGLLRSTEAFFGQGTRLTVV.

This clonotype was seen repeatedly, ten times or more. This chain uses TRBV3-1 with TRBJ2-1; 7 bases agree with TRBD2. The CDR3 is 16 residues long. Germline trimming cut 3 bases from V and 4 bases from J; bases unmatched to any gene: 9. CDR1 is LGHDT, CDR2 YNNKEL, per germline (reference sequence). This CDR3 is CASSHEGGSGYNEQFF. The CDR3 region has the DNA TGTGCCAGCAGCCATGAGGGCGGGAGTGGGTACAATGAGCAGTTCTTC.